The following is a TCR beta chain sequence with its context. The CDR3 sequence is 13 residues long. The V and J ends lost 3 bases and 2 bases respectively, with 7 bases between them. The germline V gene encodes CDR1 SNHLY and CDR2 FYNNEI. The entry originates in a study of blood T cell repertoires in COVID-19. Background on the study: Acute-phase and convalescent COVID-19 samples originated in the United States, Italy and Spain. PBMCs, B-cell-depleted T cells, or T cells provided the cDNA or gDNA that made up the material.

Original processing methods: Estimation of nucleated cell counts was performed using reference gene primer amplification. This table comes from immunoSEQ multiplex PCR, and its TCRdb copy is limited to in-frame clones, with some not included. Clone size and the V and J calls come from that table; the DNA yielded D and trimming. Of 110,000 to 150,000 clones listed, about 80% are singletons. The clonotype comes from a human donor in a cohort sampled during active COVID-19. The rearrangement links TRBV2 to TRBJ1-2; no firm D call. Sequenced material: peripheral blood. The CDR3: CASSDERNYGYTF. The CDR3 bases are TGTGCCAGCAGTGATGAGAGAAACTATGGCTACACCTTC.